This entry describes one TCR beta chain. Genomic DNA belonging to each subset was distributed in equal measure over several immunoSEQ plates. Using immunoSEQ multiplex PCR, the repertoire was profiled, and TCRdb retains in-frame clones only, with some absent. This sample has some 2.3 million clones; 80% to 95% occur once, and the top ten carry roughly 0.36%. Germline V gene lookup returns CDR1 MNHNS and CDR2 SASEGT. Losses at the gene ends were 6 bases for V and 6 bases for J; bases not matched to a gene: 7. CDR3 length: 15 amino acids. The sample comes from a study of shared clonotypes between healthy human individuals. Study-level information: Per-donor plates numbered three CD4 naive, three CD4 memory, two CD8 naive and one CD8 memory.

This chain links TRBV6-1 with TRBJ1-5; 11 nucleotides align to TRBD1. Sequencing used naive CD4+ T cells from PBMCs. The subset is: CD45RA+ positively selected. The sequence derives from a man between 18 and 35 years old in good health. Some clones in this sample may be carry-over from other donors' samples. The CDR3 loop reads CASRADRGRVQPQHF. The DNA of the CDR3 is TGTGCCAGCAGAGCGGACAGGGGGCGCGTTCAGCCCCAGCATTTT.